These 25 T cell receptor beta chains originate from one sample sequenced in a study of OX40 agonist ivuxolimab in advanced cancers. Using immunoSEQ multiplex PCR, the repertoire was profiled, and TCRdb retains in-frame clones only, with some absent. The sample has approximately 19,000 clones, approximately 78% seen once; the top ten hold roughly 17%. The sequenced sample was CD4+ or CD8+ T cells sorted from blood, obtained in a trial of the OX40 agonist ivuxolimab. The receptors stem from an adult with an advanced solid tumor such as melanoma, head and neck, liver or kidney cancer.

V gene TRBV7-3 combines with J gene TRBJ1-1, with D possibly TRBD1 on 5 matching bases. Per germline, CDR1 SGHTA and CDR2 FQGTGA. The V gene lost 7 bases and the J gene lost 7 bases, with 19 bases spanning the gap. The CDR3 is 14 residues long. CDR3 sequence (DNA): TGTGCCAGCAAAACGGGACCCCTCGGGGGTGAAGCTTTCTTT. Protein product: CASKTGPLGGEAFF. Combining the CDR3 with reference TRBV7-3 and TRBJ1-1 gives the whole variable domain GAGVSQTPSNKVTEKGKYVELRCDPISGHTALYWYRQSLGQGPEFLIYFQGTGAADDSGLPNDRFFAVRPEGSVSTLKIQRTERGDSAVYLCASKTGPLGGEAFFGQGTRLTVV.

J is TRBJ1-1 and V is TRBV30; D not certain. Germline-derived CDR1 and CDR2 are GTSNPN and SVGIG (reference sequence). CDR3 length: 14 amino acids. V was clipped by 3 bases and J by 1 base, with 12 bases between them. In nucleotides, the CDR3 is TGTGCCTGGAGAGAGCTCGGTCAGAACACTGAAGCTTTCTTT. Encoded protein: CAWRELGQNTEAFF.

By its share, this clone is medium-sized (0.01 to 0.1%). The V and J genes are TRBV11-2 and TRBJ2-7, with 7 bases that match TRBD2. The CDR3 runs 14 residues. Unmatched junction bases numbered 6, after V lost 1 base and J lost 6 bases. Germline CDR1 SGHAT, CDR2 FQNNGV. The CDR3 reads CASSLVGGALEQYF. CDR3 DNA sequence: TGTGCCAGCAGCTTAGTGGGAGGGGCCCTCGAGCAGTACTTC.

The V call is TRBV4-3, the J call TRBJ1-5; D is unclear. V shed 0 bases and J shed 3 bases, with 12 bases lying between them. The CDR3 loop spans 16 amino acids. Germline V gene sequence: CDR1 LGHNA, CDR2 YSLEER. The CDR3 loop is CASSQEGSVLNQPQHF. The CDR3 DNA follows: TGCGCCAGCAGCCAAGAGGGGTCGGTCCTCAATCAGCCCCAGCATTTT.

This chain uses TRBV29-1 with TRBJ1-3; tentative D call: TRBD1 (5 bases). This CDR3 has 14 residues. Germline CDR1 reads SQVTM; CDR2 reads ANQGSEA. Trimming cost V 4 bases and J 0 bases, with 10 bases left between them. CDR3 amino acids: CSVGLGVSGNTIYF. The CDR3 bases are TGCAGCGTTGGTTTGGGGGTCTCTGGAAACACCATATATTTT.

This clone was counted a single time. This sequence joins TRBV27 and TRBJ2-2; no definite D call. The CDR3 runs 14 residues. The germline CDR1 and CDR2 sequences are MNHEY and SMNVEV (reference sequence). V was pared by 6 bases and J by 0 bases, with 8 bases between. The CDR3 DNA is TGTGCCAGCAGGAAAAATGCGAACACCGGGGAGCTGTTTTTT. This codes for CASRKNANTGELFF.

Concerning this clone: A far larger clone is one base from this, pointing to a likely read error. This CDR3 is also generated by other DNA sequences in the sample. CDR3 coding DNA: TGTGCCAGCAGCCAAGAAGCAGGGGACCGTTACGAGCAGTACTTC. It specifies CASSQEAGDRYEQYF. This chain links TRBV5-4 with TRBJ2-7; a weak D match, TRBD1 (6 bases). Trimming cost V 4 bases and J 4 bases, with 18 bases left between them. The CDR3 has 15 residues. Germline V lookup: CDR1 SGHNT, CDR2 YYREEE (reference sequence).

The CDR3 sequence is CASSLRDRGGEQYF. CDR3 sequence (DNA): TGTGCCAGCAGTCTCCGGGACAGGGGAGGCGAGCAGTACTTC. The chain has TRBV27 and TRBJ2-7, with 10 nucleotides matching TRBD1. The CDR3 runs to 14 residues. CDR1 is MNHEY, CDR2 SMNVEV, per germline (reference sequence). V lost 5 bases to trimming and J lost 6 bases; unmatched junction nucleotides: 7.

The chain recombines TRBV7-9 with TRBJ1-6; tentative D call: TRBD1 (5 bases). CDR3 length: 12 residues. Trimming removed 7 bases from V and 12 bases from J, with 13 bases in between. Germline CDR1 SEHNR, CDR2 FQNEAQ (reference sequence). CDR3: CASTTDSRPLHF. DNA of the CDR3: TGTGCCAGCACCACTGACAGTCGACCCCTCCACTTT.

V gene TRBV5-8 combines with J gene TRBJ1-2; a weak D match, TRBD1 (6 bases). The germline gives CDR1 SGHTS, CDR2 YDEGEE. V was shortened by 3 bases and J by 3 bases, with 18 bases between the two germline ends. This CDR3 has 16 amino acids. The CDR3 loop is CASSSGLRGTYYGYTF. CDR3 nucleotides: TGTGCCAGCAGCTCAGGTTTGAGGGGGACCTACTATGGCTACACCTTC.

The chain employs TRBV19 and TRBJ2-5; possible D gene TRBD1, 5 bases. Trimming removed 3 bases at V and 3 bases at J, with 23 bases between. Per germline, CDR1 LNHDA and CDR2 SQIVND (reference sequence). The CDR3 contains 18 residues. CDR3 nucleotide sequence: TGTGCCAGTAGTATTTGGGGCAGCTCGGAGTGGGGAAAAGAGACCCAGTACTTC. Protein sequence: CASSIWGSSEWGKETQYF.

The rearrangement uses TRBV7-3 and TRBJ2-1, with 10 bases aligning to TRBD2. V gave up 5 bases and J gave up 4 bases; unmatched junction bases: 5. Germline values: CDR1 SGHTA, CDR2 FQGTGA. CDR3 length: 15 residues. The CDR3 loop is CASSPTTSGYNEQFF. The CDR3 nucleotides are TGTGCCAGCAGCCCGACGACTAGCGGGTACAATGAGCAGTTCTTC.

The chain combines TRBV7-9 with TRBJ1-5; 10 bases are shared with TRBD1. The CDR3 has 17 residues. CDR1 is SEHNR, CDR2 FQNEAQ, per germline (reference sequence). V was pared by 5 bases and J by 6 bases, with 13 bases of the junction left unmatched. The chain's CDR3 is CASSPSWGTGDRQPQHF. CDR3 coding DNA: TGTGCCAGCAGCCCGTCCTGGGGGACAGGGGATCGTCAGCCCCAGCATTTT.

The V call is TRBV19, the J call TRBJ2-1; D could derive from TRBD1 or TRBD2 (5 bases each). The CDR3 runs 16 residues. CDR1 LNHDA and CDR2 SQIVND come from the germline V gene (reference sequence). The V end was cut by 1 base, the J end by 1 base, with 11 bases between. The CDR3: CASSIGRGRSYNEQFF. The CDR3 DNA is TGTGCCAGTAGTATAGGACGGGGCCGTTCCTACAATGAGCAGTTCTTC.

The chain is built from TRBV6-6 and TRBJ1-6, with D possibly matching TRBD1 (5 bases). CDR1 is MNHNY and CDR2 is SVGAGI in the germline V gene (reference sequence). Between the trimmed V and J ends, which lost 6 bases and 5 bases, there was a span of 11 bases. There are 14 residues in the CDR3. CDR3 amino acids: CASSLGTDNSPLHF. DNA for the CDR3: TGTGCCAGCAGCCTCGGGACTGATAATTCACCCCTCCACTTT.

V usage is TRBV19 and J usage is TRBJ1-3; 8 nucleotides match TRBD1. This CDR3 spans 14 amino acids. CDR1 is LNHDA, CDR2 SQIVND, per germline (reference sequence). Trimming cost V 5 bases and J 2 bases; bases outside gene matches: 2. In DNA form, the CDR3 reads TGTGCCAGTAGTTGGGACAGGACTGGAAACACCATATATTTT. Residues: CASSWDRTGNTIYF.

This clone was found a few times. The chain employs TRBV30 and TRBJ2-1; 11 nucleotides agree with TRBD2. With 1 base clipped from V and 4 bases from J, the junction kept 18 bases outside the gene matches. Germline assignment: CDR1 GTSNPN and CDR2 SVGIG (reference sequence). This CDR3 region has 20 residues. The chain's CDR3 is CAWSDTLARSGGARYNEQFF. DNA for the CDR3: TGTGCCTGGAGTGACACTCTCGCTCGTAGCGGGGGGGCTCGGTACAATGAGCAGTTCTTC.

The CDR3 bases are TGCGCCAGCAGCACGGGGACAGGCCCTCAAGAGACCCAGTACTTC. Its protein is CASSTGTGPQETQYF. The chain has TRBV5-1 and TRBJ2-5; 8 positions agree with TRBD1. Per the germline V gene, CDR1 is SGHRS and CDR2 is YFSETQ. V trimming: 4 bases; J trimming: 2 bases; junction bases outside the gene matches: 7. This CDR3 has 15 residues.

With respect to this clone: This same CDR3 is encoded by further DNA sequences in the sample. This chain uses TRBV14 with TRBJ1-1; D is uncertain. Germline CDR1 SGHDN, CDR2 FVKESK. Trimming removed 1 base from V and 5 bases from J, with 11 bases in between. The CDR3 is 14 amino acids. The CDR3 is CASSQVTGRTEAFF. The CDR3 nucleotides read TGTGCCAGCAGCCAAGTGACTGGGAGGACTGAAGCTTTCTTT.

The chain has TRBV9 and TRBJ2-2, with unresolved D. With 1 base removed from V and 7 bases from J, the gap between germline ends came to 8 bases. Germline V lookup: CDR1 SGDLS, CDR2 YYNGEE. CDR3 length equals 13 residues. For the CDR3, the DNA is TGTGCCAGCAGCGTAACCGTGGGCGGGGAGCTGTTTTTT. It encodes CASSVTVGGELFF.

This clone was detected a few times. V is TRBV7-9 and J is TRBJ1-1; 7 positions agree with TRBD1. CDR1 is SEHNR and CDR2 is FQNEAQ in the germline V gene (reference sequence). This CDR3 comprises 14 residues. V gave up 7 bases and J gave up 3 bases; unmatched junction bases: 8. The CDR3 region has the DNA TGTGCCAGCACCCTAGGGACAGTCGACACTGAAGCTTTCTTT. This gives the protein CASTLGTVDTEAFF.

The chain joins TRBV27 to TRBJ2-5; D gene uncertain. The CDR3 sequence is 11 residues long. In germline, CDR1 is MNHEY, CDR2 SMNVEV (reference sequence). Trimming pared 2 bases from V and 5 bases from J, leaving 3 bases between. Here the CDR3 DNA reads TGTGCCAGCAGTTTAGGGGAGACCCAGTACTTC. Protein sequence: CASSLGETQYF.

V is TRBV18 and J is TRBJ1-5; a possible D gene is TRBD1 (5 bases). The germline gives CDR1 KGHSH, CDR2 LQKENI. Trimming took off 6 bases at V and 3 bases at J, with 12 bases between the two ends. CDR3 length: 14 amino acids. This CDR3 reads CASSPQGNNQPQHF. The CDR3 nucleotides are TGTGCCAGCTCGCCTCAGGGAAACAATCAGCCCCAGCATTTT.

This clone showed up just a few times. CDR3 DNA sequence: TGCAGCGTTGGCAAGCAGGGGGACACCGGGGAGCTGTTTTTT. It codes for CSVGKQGDTGELFF. This chain connects TRBV29-1 to TRBJ2-2; 7 bases agree with TRBD1. Losses at the gene ends were 4 bases for V and 3 bases for J; bases not matched to a gene: 5. CDR3 length equals 14 residues. CDR1 is SQVTM, CDR2 ANQGSEA, per germline.

The CDR3 sequence is CASRPGDAGHYGYTF. The CDR3 bases are TGTGCCAGTCGACCGGGGGATGCGGGTCACTATGGCTACACCTTC. V is TRBV19 and J is TRBJ1-2, with D maybe TRBD1 (5 bases). The V end was cut by 8 bases, the J end by 3 bases, with 19 bases between. Looked up from germline, CDR1 is LNHDA and CDR2 is SQIVND (reference sequence). The CDR3 loop spans 15 amino acids.